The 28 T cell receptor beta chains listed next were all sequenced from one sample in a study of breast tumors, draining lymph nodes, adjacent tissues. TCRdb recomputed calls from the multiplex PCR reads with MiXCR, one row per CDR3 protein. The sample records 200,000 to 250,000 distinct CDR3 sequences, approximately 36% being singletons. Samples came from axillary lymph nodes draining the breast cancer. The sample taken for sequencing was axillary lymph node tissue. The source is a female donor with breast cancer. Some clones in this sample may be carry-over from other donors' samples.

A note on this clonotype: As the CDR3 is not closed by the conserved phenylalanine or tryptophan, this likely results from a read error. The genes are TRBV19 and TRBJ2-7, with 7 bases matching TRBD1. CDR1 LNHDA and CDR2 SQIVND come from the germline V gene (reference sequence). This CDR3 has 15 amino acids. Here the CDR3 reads CAGSDSQGITYEQYL. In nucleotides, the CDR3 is TGTGCCGGTAGCGATTCACAGGGGATTACCTACGAGCAGTACCTC.

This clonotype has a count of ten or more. The CDR3: CSYGTGPYEQYF. In DNA, the CDR3 is TGCAGCTACGGGACTGGGCCCTACGAGCAGTACTTC. V usage is TRBV29-1 and J usage is TRBJ2-7; D is perhaps TRBD2 (6 bases). This CDR3 is 12 amino acids long. Germline V CDR1 and CDR2: SQVTM, ANQGSEA. Trimming took 8 bases from V and 2 from J, leaving 13 bases between them.

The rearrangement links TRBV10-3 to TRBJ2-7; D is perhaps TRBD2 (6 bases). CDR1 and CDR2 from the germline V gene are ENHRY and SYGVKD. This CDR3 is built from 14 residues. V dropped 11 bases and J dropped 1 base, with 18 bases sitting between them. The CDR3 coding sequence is TGTGCCCTATCGGGACTCAGCCTATCCTACGAGCAGTACTTC. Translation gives CALSGLSLSYEQYF.

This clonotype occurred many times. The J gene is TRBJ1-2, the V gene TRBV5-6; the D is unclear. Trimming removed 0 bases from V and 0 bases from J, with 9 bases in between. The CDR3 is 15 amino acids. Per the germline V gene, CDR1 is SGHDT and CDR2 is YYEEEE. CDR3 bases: TGTGCCAGCAGCTTGGGGCCAGGTACTAACTATGGCTACACCTTC. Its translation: CASSLGPGTNYGYTF.

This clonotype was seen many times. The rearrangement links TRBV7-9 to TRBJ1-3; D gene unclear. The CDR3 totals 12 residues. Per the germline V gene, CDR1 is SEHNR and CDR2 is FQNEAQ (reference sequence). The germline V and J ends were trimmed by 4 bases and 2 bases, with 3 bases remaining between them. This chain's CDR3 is CASSSTGNTIYF. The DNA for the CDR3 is TGTGCCAGCAGCTCTACTGGAAACACCATATATTTT.

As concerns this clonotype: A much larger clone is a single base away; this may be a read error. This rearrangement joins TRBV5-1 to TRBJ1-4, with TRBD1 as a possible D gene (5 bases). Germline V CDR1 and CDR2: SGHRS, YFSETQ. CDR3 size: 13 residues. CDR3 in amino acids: CASRLTVGENLFF. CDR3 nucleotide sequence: TGCGCCAGCAGATTGACAGTTGGGGAAAACCTGTTTTTT.

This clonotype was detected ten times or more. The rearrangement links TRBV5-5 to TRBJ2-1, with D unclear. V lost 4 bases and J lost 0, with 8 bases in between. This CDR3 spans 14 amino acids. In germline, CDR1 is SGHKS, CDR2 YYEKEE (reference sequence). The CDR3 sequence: CASSPVSSYNEQFF. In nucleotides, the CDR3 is TGTGCCAGCAGCCCGGTTAGCTCCTACAATGAGCAGTTCTTC. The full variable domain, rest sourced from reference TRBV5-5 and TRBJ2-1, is DAGVTQSPTHLIKTRGQQVTLRCSPISGHKSVSWYQQVLGQGPQFIFQYYEKEERGRGNFPDRFSARQFPNYSSELNVNALLLGDSALYLCASSPVSSYNEQFFGPGTRLTVL.

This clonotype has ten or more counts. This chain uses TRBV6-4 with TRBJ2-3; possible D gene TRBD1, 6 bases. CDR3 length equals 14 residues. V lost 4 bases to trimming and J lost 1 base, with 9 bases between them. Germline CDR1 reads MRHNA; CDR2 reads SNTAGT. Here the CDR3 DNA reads TGTGCCAGCAGTGTGGCAGGGGGCACAGATACGCAGTATTTT. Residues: CASSVAGGTDTQYF.

The DNA of the CDR3 is TGCAGCGTTGCTTCTAGCGGGATCGTAAATGAGCATTTT. Translating it yields CSVASSGIVNEHF. The V and J genes are TRBV29-1 and TRBJ1-5; D is ambiguous. V was cut by 4 bases and J by 14 bases, with 21 bases left in between. The CDR3 contains 13 residues. From germline, CDR1 is SQVTM and CDR2 ANQGSEA. Together with reference TRBV29-1 and TRBJ1-5, the CDR3 gives the full variable domain: SAVISQKPSRDICQRGTSLTIQCQVDSQVTMMFWYRQQPGQSLTLIATANQGSEATYESGFVIDKFPISRPNLTFSTLTVSNMSPEDSSIYLCSVASSGIVNEHFGDGTRLSIL.

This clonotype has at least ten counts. The CDR3 DNA follows: TGTGCCAGTAGTGCTCCCGGCCGGCGGGGGCAAGGCACCGGGGAGCTGTTTTTT. Its protein is CASSAPGRRGQGTGELFF. This chain links TRBV19 with TRBJ2-2; tentatively, D is TRBD2 (7 bases). V dropped 5 bases and J dropped 4 bases, with 23 bases sitting between them. The germline V gene has CDR1 LNHDA and CDR2 SQIVND (reference sequence). CDR3 size: 18 residues. Full variable domain (rest looked up from reference TRBV19 and TRBJ2-2): DGGITQSPKYLFRKEGQNVTLSCEQNLNHDAMYWYRQDPGQGLRLIYYSQIVNDFQKGDIAEGYSVSREKKESFPLTVTSAQKNPTAFYLCASSAPGRRGQGTGELFFGEGSRLTVL.

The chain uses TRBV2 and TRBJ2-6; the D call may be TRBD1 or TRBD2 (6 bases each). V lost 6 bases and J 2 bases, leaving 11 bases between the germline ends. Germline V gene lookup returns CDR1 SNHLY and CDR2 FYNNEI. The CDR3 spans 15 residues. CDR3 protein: CASSGGGTGANVLTF. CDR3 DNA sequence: TGTGCCAGCAGCGGAGGGGGGACTGGGGCCAACGTCCTGACTTTC. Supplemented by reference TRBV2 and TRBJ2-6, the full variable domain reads EPEVTQTPSHQVTQMGQEVILRCVPISNHLYFYWYRQILGQKVEFLVSFYNNEISEKSEIFDDQFSVERPDGSNFTLKIRSTKLEDSAMYFCASSGGGTGANVLTFGAGSRLTVL.

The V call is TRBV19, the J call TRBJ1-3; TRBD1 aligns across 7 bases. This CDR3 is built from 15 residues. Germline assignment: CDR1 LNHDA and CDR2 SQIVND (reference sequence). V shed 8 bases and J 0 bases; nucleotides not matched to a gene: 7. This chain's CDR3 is CASGDSPVSGNTIYF. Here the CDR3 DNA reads TGTGCCAGTGGGGACAGCCCGGTCTCTGGAAACACCATATATTTT.

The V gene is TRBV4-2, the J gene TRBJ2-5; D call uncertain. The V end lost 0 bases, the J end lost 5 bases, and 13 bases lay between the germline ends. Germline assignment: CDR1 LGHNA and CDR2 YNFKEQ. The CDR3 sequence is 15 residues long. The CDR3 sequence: CASSQDGRPGETQYF. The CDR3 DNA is TGTGCCAGCAGCCAAGACGGCCGCCCCGGCGAGACCCAGTACTTC.

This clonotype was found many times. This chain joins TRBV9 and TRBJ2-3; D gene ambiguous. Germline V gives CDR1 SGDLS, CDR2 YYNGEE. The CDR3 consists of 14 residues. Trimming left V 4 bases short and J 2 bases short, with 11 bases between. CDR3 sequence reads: CASSIRLPTDTQYF. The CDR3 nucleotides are TGTGCCAGCAGCATCCGGCTTCCCACAGATACGCAGTATTTT.

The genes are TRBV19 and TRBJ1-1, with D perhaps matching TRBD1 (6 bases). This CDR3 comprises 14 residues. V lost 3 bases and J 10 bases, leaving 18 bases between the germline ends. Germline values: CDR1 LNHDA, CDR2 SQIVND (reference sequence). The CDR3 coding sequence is TGTGCCAGTAGTATGGGCCAGGGAAGGGGGGTAGCTTTCTTT. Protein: CASSMGQGRGVAFF.

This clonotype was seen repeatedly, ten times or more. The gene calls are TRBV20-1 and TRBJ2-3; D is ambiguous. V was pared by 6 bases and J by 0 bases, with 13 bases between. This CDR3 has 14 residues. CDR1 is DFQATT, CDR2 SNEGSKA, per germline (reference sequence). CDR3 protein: CSAPLIASTDTQYF. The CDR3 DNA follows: TGCAGTGCCCCCTTGATAGCTAGCACAGATACGCAGTATTTT.

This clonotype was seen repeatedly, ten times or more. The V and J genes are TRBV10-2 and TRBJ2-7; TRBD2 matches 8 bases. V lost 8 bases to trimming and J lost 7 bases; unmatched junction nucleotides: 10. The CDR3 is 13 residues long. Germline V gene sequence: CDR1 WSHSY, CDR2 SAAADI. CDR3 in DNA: TGCGCCAGCGGTCTAGCGGGCGGGGATGAGCAGTACTTC. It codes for CASGLAGGDEQYF.

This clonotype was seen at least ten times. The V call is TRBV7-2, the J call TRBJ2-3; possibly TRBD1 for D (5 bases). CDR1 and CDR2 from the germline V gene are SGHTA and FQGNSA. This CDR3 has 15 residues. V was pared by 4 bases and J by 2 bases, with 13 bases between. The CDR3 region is CASSSGIVPTDTQYF. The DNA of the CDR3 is TGTGCCAGCAGCTCAGGGATAGTCCCCACAGATACGCAGTATTTT.

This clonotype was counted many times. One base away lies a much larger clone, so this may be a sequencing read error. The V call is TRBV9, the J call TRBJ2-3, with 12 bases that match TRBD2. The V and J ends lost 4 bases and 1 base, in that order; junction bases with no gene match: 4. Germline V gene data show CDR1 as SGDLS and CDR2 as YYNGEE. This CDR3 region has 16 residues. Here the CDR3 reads CASSSRLAGGTDTQYF. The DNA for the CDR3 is TGTGCCAGCAGCTCCCGACTAGCGGGGGGCACAGATACGCAGTATTTT.

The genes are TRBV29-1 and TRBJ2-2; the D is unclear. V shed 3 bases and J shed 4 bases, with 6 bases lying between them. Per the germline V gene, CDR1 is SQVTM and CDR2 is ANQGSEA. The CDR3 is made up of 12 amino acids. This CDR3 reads CSVDSPTGELFF. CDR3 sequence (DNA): TGCAGCGTTGATAGCCCCACCGGGGAGCTGTTTTTT.

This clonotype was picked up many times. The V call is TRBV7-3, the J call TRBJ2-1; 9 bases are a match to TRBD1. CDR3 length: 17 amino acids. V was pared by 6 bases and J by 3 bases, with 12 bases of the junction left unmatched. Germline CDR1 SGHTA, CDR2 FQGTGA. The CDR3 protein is CASRDLKPGQGYNEQFF. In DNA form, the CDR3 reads TGTGCCAGCAGGGATCTGAAGCCGGGACAGGGCTACAATGAGCAGTTCTTC.

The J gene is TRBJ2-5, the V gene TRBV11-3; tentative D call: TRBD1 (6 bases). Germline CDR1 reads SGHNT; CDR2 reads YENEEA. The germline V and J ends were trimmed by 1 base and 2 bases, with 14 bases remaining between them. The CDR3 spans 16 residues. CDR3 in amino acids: CASSLGRQAAQETQYF. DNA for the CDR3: TGTGCCAGCAGCTTAGGCCGACAGGCGGCTCAAGAGACCCAGTACTTC.

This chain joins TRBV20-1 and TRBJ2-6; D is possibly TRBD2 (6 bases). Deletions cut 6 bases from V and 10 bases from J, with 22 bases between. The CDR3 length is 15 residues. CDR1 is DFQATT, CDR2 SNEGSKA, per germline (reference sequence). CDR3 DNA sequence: TGCAGTGCCCAGCCCCCGCGGGGTGGGTCTAACGTCCTGACTTTC. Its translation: CSAQPPRGGSNVLTF.

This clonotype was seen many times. The CDR3 spells CASSPQEKLFF. CDR3 nucleotide sequence: TGTGCCAGCTCACCTCAGGAGAAACTGTTTTTT. V usage is TRBV18 and J usage is TRBJ1-4, with D uncertain. Germline assignment: CDR1 KGHSH and CDR2 LQKENI. CDR3 length equals 11 residues. The ends were cut back, 3 bases at V and 11 bases at J, with 7 bases in the middle.

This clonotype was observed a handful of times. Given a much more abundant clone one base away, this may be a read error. The CDR3 DNA reads TGTGCCAGCAGCCCTACCCGACCGGGAGTGGGGTGGACAGAGACCCAGTACTTC. This codes for CASSPTRPGVGWTETQYF. The chain combines TRBV5-6 with TRBJ2-5; D possibly corresponds to TRBD2 (6 bases). CDR1 is SGHDT and CDR2 is YYEEEE in the germline V gene. The V gene lost 4 bases and the J gene lost 4 bases, with 26 bases spanning the gap. This CDR3 has 18 residues.

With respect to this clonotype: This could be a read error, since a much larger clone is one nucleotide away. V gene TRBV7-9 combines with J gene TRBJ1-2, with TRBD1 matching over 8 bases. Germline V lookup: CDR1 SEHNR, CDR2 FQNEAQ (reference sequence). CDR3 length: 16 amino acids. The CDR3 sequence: CASSLQGARRGSGHTF. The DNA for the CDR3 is TGTGCCAGCAGCTTACAGGGGGCGCGGAGGGGATCTGGCCACACCTTC.

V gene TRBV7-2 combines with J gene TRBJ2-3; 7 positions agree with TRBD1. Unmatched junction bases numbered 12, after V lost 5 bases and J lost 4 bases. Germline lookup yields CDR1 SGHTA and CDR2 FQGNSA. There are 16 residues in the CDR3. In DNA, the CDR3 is TGTGCCAGCAGCCCCGGGACAGCCCTACCCTCAGATACGCAGTATTTT. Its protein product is CASSPGTALPSDTQYF.

Written as DNA, the CDR3 is TGTGCCACCAGTGCCGCGGGTAGCTATGGCTACACCTTC. Amino acid sequence: CATSAAGSYGYTF. The genes are TRBV24-1 and TRBJ1-2; D is undetermined. This CDR3 spans 13 amino acids. The ends were cut back, 5 bases at V and 4 bases at J, with 10 bases in the middle. Per germline, CDR1 KGHDR and CDR2 SFDVKD.